One sample yielded the 25 T cell receptor beta chains listed below, sequenced in a study of CD8 T cells in ankylosing spondylitis. Study observations and caveats: It appeared that ankylosing spondylitis blood was characterized by a TCR beta motif of several highly homologous variants.

No antigens are known for them. TCRdb itself ran the 5' RACE reads through MiXCR, one entry per CDR3 protein. The top ten clones hold about 6.5% of a sample with approximately 540,000 distinct CDR3 sequences, about 13% of them seen once. Sequenced input: blood, either unsorted or a sorted T cell fraction (not recorded which). These receptors were obtained from a male donor with ankylosing spondylitis.

This clonotype appeared many times. The genes are TRBV7-9 and TRBJ2-1, with D tentatively TRBD2 (5 bases). This CDR3 has 15 residues. Between the trimmed V and J ends, which lost 3 bases and 5 bases, there was a span of 14 bases. CDR1 SEHNR and CDR2 FQNEAQ come from the germline V gene (reference sequence). CDR3 sequence reads: CASSFTADFNNEQFF. In DNA form, the CDR3 reads TGTGCCAGCAGCTTTACAGCGGACTTCAACAATGAGCAGTTCTTC.

This clonotype was seen more than once but under ten times. The gene calls are TRBV20-1 and TRBJ2-1; TRBD2 aligns across 8 bases. J gave up 0 bases and V 3 bases, and 4 bases lay outside the gene matches. CDR1 and CDR2 from the germline V gene are DFQATT and SNEGSKA (reference sequence). The CDR3 sequence is 15 residues long. The CDR3 DNA is TGCAGTGCTAGGAAGCGGGAGAGCTCCTACAATGAGCAGTTCTTC. This translates into CSARKRESSYNEQFF.

This clonotype has ten or more counts. The chain couples TRBV6-2 or TRBV6-3 to TRBJ2-5; D is unresolved. V gave up 2 bases and J gave up 4 bases, with 5 bases separating them. The CDR3 is 12 amino acids. CDR1 and CDR2 (germline): MNHEY, SVGEGT. The DNA for the CDR3 is TGTGCCAGCAGTTACCCCCCAGAGACCCAGTACTTC. Its translation: CASSYPPETQYF.

This rearrangement joins TRBV24-1 to TRBJ1-2; D is perhaps TRBD1 (6 bases). The V gene's germline CDR1 is KGHDR and CDR2 SFDVKD. The CDR3 contains 13 residues. V gave up 8 bases and J gave up 4 bases, with 13 bases separating them. CDR3 sequence reads: CATKQGTSYGYTF. The CDR3 coding sequence is TGTGCCACCAAACAGGGTACAAGCTATGGCTACACCTTC.

In this sample, this clonotype turned up many times. The CDR3 region has the DNA TGCGCCAGCAGCTTCCCAGGGGGCAATTCACCCCTCCACTTT. This codes for CASSFPGGNSPLHF. The chain combines TRBV5-1 with TRBJ1-6, with 8 bases matching TRBD1. V trimming: 2 bases; J trimming: 7 bases; junction bases outside the gene matches: 2. Germline loops: CDR1 SGHRS, CDR2 YFSETQ. The CDR3 is made up of 14 amino acids.

V and J are TRBV4-1 and TRBJ2-7, with a tentative D call TRBD1 (5 bases). Germline CDR1 reads MGHRA; CDR2 reads YSYEKL. The germline V and J ends were trimmed by 1 base and 3 bases, with 13 bases remaining between them. This CDR3 spans 15 amino acids. CDR3 protein: CASSQATTAYYEQYV. CDR3 DNA: TGCGCCAGCAGCCAAGCAACGACAGCCTACTACGAGCAGTACGTC.

This clonotype was recorded at least ten times. The chain couples TRBV20-1 to TRBJ2-1; TRBD2 agrees at 7 bases. The CDR3 runs to 13 residues. Germline V gene lookup returns CDR1 DFQATT and CDR2 SNEGSKA (reference sequence). The junction had 6 bases not matched to a gene; V was cut back by 6 bases and J by 4 bases. Here the CDR3 reads CSAAGVWYNEQFF. The CDR3, as DNA: TGCAGTGCCGCGGGAGTTTGGTACAATGAGCAGTTCTTC.

CDR3 DNA sequence: TGCAGTGCTACTCACAACAGGGGAAGGGACAATGAGCAGTTCTTC. It encodes CSATHNRGRDNEQFF. The chain links TRBV20-1 to TRBJ2-1; 7 bases match TRBD1. Germline CDR1 is DFQATT and CDR2 is SNEGSKA (reference sequence). CDR3 length: 15 amino acids. With V trimmed by 4 bases and J by 5 bases, 11 bases remained unmatched.

The chain couples TRBV28 to TRBJ2-5, with 11 bases lining up with TRBD2. CDR3 length: 14 residues. CDR1 is MDHEN and CDR2 is SYDVKM in the germline V gene. Unmatched junction bases numbered 3, after V lost 4 bases and J lost 5 bases. Here the CDR3 DNA reads TGTGCCAGCAGTTCTAGCGGGAGGAGGGAGACCCAGTACTTC. Amino acid sequence: CASSSSGRRETQYF.

The chain recombines TRBV10-1 with TRBJ2-1; 7 positions match TRBD2. This CDR3 contains 13 residues. V was pared by 8 bases and J by 4 bases, with 5 bases of the junction left unmatched. Germline V gives CDR1 WNHNN, CDR2 SYGVQD (reference sequence). CDR3 residues: CASGLAEYNEQFF. CDR3 coding DNA: TGCGCCAGCGGGCTAGCGGAATACAATGAGCAGTTCTTC.

There are many counts of this clonotype. This chain connects TRBV27 to TRBJ2-3; a possible D gene is TRBD2 (6 bases). Trimming stripped 8 bases from V and 1 base from J, with 13 bases between. The CDR3 contains 14 residues. From germline, CDR1 is MNHEY and CDR2 SMNVEV (reference sequence). The CDR3 DNA follows: TGTGCCAGCCAGGAGGGCCCGGGCACAGATACGCAGTATTTT. This gives the protein CASQEGPGTDTQYF.

This clonotype came up many times. The chain has TRBV18 and TRBJ2-5; D not certain. Germline-derived CDR1 and CDR2 are KGHSH and LQKENI. This CDR3 has 12 residues. Deletions cut 4 bases from V and 0 bases from J, with 3 bases between. The CDR3, as DNA: TGTGCCAGCTCACGAGACCAAGAGACCCAGTACTTC. This encodes CASSRDQETQYF.

Only a few counts were recorded for this clonotype. The chain has TRBV20-1 and TRBJ1-2, with TRBD1 as a possible D gene (5 bases). The CDR3 runs to 13 residues. Germline V gene data show CDR1 as DFQATT and CDR2 as SNEGSKA (reference sequence). V lost 6 bases and J lost 4, with 15 bases in between. The CDR3 sequence: CSAVLTVGYGYTF. The CDR3, as DNA: TGCAGTGCCGTTTTGACAGTGGGCTATGGCTACACCTTC.

This chain uses TRBV20-1 with TRBJ1-2; D might be TRBD1 (6 bases). Trimming pared 3 bases from V and 0 bases from J, leaving 14 bases between. The CDR3 has 15 residues. Germline V CDR1 and CDR2: DFQATT, SNEGSKA (reference sequence). The CDR3 region is CSASEGGVANYGYTF. Written as DNA, the CDR3 is TGCAGTGCTAGCGAAGGGGGAGTAGCTAACTATGGCTACACCTTC.

CDR3 bases: TGTGCCAGCAGTTTGAACAGGGGGCCTGAAGCTTTCTTT. It is translated as CASSLNRGPEAFF. V usage is TRBV27 and J usage is TRBJ1-1; 9 nucleotides line up with TRBD1. The CDR3 has 13 amino acids. The V segment lost 3 bases and the J segment 6 bases; nucleotides outside the gene matches: 2. Germline V gene sequence: CDR1 MNHEY, CDR2 SMNVEV (reference sequence).

This clonotype showed up many times. The chain combines TRBV29-1 with TRBJ2-2; D call uncertain. The V end lost 5 bases, the J end lost 1 base, and 11 bases lay between the germline ends. Germline assignment: CDR1 SQVTM and CDR2 ANQGSEA. The CDR3 loop spans 14 amino acids. Written as DNA, the CDR3 is TGCAGCGTTTCTGGGCAGGTGAACACCGGGGAGCTGTTTTTT. Its translation is CSVSGQVNTGELFF.

This clonotype was observed a few times. The chain links TRBV5-6 to TRBJ2-2, with 9 bases fitting TRBD2. J was trimmed by 3 bases and V by 3 bases; bases with no gene match: 3. There are 15 residues in the CDR3. Germline values: CDR1 SGHDT, CDR2 YYEEEE. This CDR3 is CASSWVAGDTGELFF. In DNA form, the CDR3 reads TGTGCCAGCAGCTGGGTAGCGGGAGACACCGGGGAGCTGTTTTTT.

This clonotype was found a few times. The chain uses TRBV30 and TRBJ2-7; 7 bases line up with TRBD1. Germline V lookup: CDR1 GTSNPN, CDR2 SVGIG (reference sequence). V shed 5 bases, J shed 8 bases, and the junction held 6 bases outside the gene matches. The CDR3 runs to 11 residues. The DNA for the CDR3 is TGTGCCTGGGGCGACAGGGCTCAGCAGTACTTC. Encoded protein: CAWGDRAQQYF. Using reference TRBV30 and TRBJ2-7 for the parts outside the CDR3, the full variable domain is SQTIHQWPATLVQPVGSPLSLECTVEGTSNPNLYWYRQAAGRGLQLLFYSVGIGQISSEVPQNLSASRPQDRQFILSSKKLLLSDSGFYLCAWGDRAQQYFGPGTRLTVT.

The chain joins TRBV9 to TRBJ2-5, with 8 bases matching TRBD1. This CDR3 comprises 15 residues. V shed 0 bases and J 4 bases; nucleotides not matched to a gene: 5. CDR1 is SGDLS and CDR2 is YYNGEE in the germline V gene. CDR3 sequence: CASSVAGGLGETQYF. The CDR3 bases are TGTGCCAGCAGCGTAGCAGGGGGCTTGGGAGAGACCCAGTACTTC. Combining the CDR3 with reference TRBV9 and TRBJ2-5 gives the whole variable domain DSGVTQTPKHLITATGQRVTLRCSPRSGDLSVYWYQQSLDQGLQFLIQYYNGEERAKGNILERFSAQQFPDLHSELNLSSLELGDSALYFCASSVAGGLGETQYFGPGTRLLVL.

At least ten counts were recorded for this clonotype. CDR3 sequence reads: CSVDYLAGASSSYNEQFF. The CDR3 nucleotides read TGCAGCGTTGACTATCTAGCGGGAGCGTCGAGCTCCTACAATGAGCAGTTCTTC. This chain joins TRBV29-1 and TRBJ2-1; 10 bases are shared with TRBD2. The V segment lost 3 bases and the J segment 0 bases; nucleotides outside the gene matches: 11. CDR1 SQVTM and CDR2 ANQGSEA come from the germline V gene. The CDR3 has 18 amino acids.

This clonotype was counted many times. This rearrangement joins TRBV29-1 to TRBJ2-1; TRBD1 matches at 10 bases. Germline loops: CDR1 SQVTM, CDR2 ANQGSEA. With 7 bases clipped from V and 4 bases from J, the junction kept 7 bases outside the gene matches. The CDR3 loop spans 14 amino acids. The CDR3: CSAQGDRGYNEQFF. The CDR3 DNA sequence: TGCAGCGCCCAGGGGGACAGGGGTTACAATGAGCAGTTCTTC.

This clonotype has just a few counts. The chain couples TRBV12-3 or TRBV12-4 to TRBJ2-5; D gene ambiguous. Trimming removed 6 bases from V and 5 bases from J, with 13 bases in between. CDR3 length: 13 amino acids. The CDR3 sequence: CASSQALGETQYF. DNA for the CDR3: TGTGCCAGCAGCCAAGCTCTGGGCGAGACCCAGTACTTC.

The rearrangement links TRBV6-5 to TRBJ2-3, with D tentatively TRBD1 (5 bases). Germline loops: CDR1 MNHEY, CDR2 SVGAGI. V dropped 2 bases and J dropped 6 bases, with 12 bases sitting between them. The CDR3 sequence is 14 residues long. DNA of the CDR3: TGTGCCAGCAGTTACCTGGGGCATGGGGATACGCAGTATTTT. It yields the protein CASSYLGHGDTQYF.

This clonotype has just a few counts. This chain links TRBV11-2 with TRBJ2-1; D is ambiguous. Trimming removed 0 bases from V and 5 bases from J, with 5 bases in between. The CDR3 consists of 13 residues. Germline V gene data show CDR1 as SGHAT and CDR2 as FQNNGV. This chain's CDR3 is CASSLEYHNEQFF. Here the CDR3 DNA reads TGTGCCAGCAGCTTAGAGTATCACAATGAGCAGTTCTTC.

V usage is TRBV10-3 and J usage is TRBJ2-1; D possibly matches TRBD1 or TRBD2 (5 bases each). The CDR3 is 14 amino acids. Looked up from germline, CDR1 is ENHRY and CDR2 is SYGVKD. V gave up 6 bases and J gave up 7 bases, with 16 bases separating them. The CDR3 bases are TGTGCCATCAGCGCCGGGACCACGGGGAATGAGCAGTTCTTC. Protein product: CAISAGTTGNEQFF.